The present T cell receptor (beta chain) was sequenced within a study of T cell clonotyping in hematopoietic cell transplantation. Study-wide results and caveats: At the given depth, recipient repertoires were over 95% de novo clonotypes. Graft donor and pretransplant recipient Inverse Simpson Index values predicted broader posttransplant TCR diversity.

The data were produced by immunoSEQ multiplex PCR, yet TCRdb's version contains in-frame clones alone and is incomplete. In the table there are about 36,000 clones, approximately 88% of which are singletons. The germline CDR1 and CDR2 sequences are SNHLY and FYNNEI. Trimming pared 2 bases from V and 0 bases from J, leaving 5 bases between. The CDR3 totals 15 residues. Worth noting for this clone: Its target is not known.

The receptor was derived from a woman aged 40 to 50 in good health. Some clones in this sample may be carry-over from other donors' samples. J is TRBJ2-6 and V is TRBV2; no reliable D call. The sample taken for sequencing was peripheral blood mononuclear cells. The CDR3 sequence: CASSENPSGANVLTF. CDR3 DNA sequence: TGTGCCAGCAGTGAAAACCCCTCTGGGGCCAACGTCCTGACTTTC.